The subject of this entry is one T cell receptor (beta chain). There is no known antigen for this receptor. Base qualities are missing; no much larger clone stands one base away. These data belong to a study of cytomegalovirus exposure and HLA in healthy donors (dated by TCRdb to the late 2010s). With regard to the full study: In an earlier analysis of approximately 500 of the donors, 250 to 300 Gb of sequence data and 90 million to 120 million unique TCR beta sequences from 150 million to 200 million T cells were reported. On average, roughly 250,000 unique TCR beta nucleotide sequences were sequenced per donor among about 400 genotyped donors of the cohort, with approximately 18% of those sequences being non-productive. To predict cytomegalovirus infection status, the study brought together high-throughput TCR immunosequencing, statistical association of individual TCRs with disease status, and machine learning. Roughly 300 gigabases of sequencing data and roughly 80 million unique TCR sequences made up an early release that covered 500 to 700 HLA-typed donors. Every discovery cohort repertoire had been produced on one sequencing platform. Rather than drawing on any new phenotypic data, the later analysis identified candidate immune exposures from TCR beta sequences and the way those sequences occurred across donors. The study used immunosequencing to profile the T cell repertoires of 666 subjects and linked those repertoires to cytomegalovirus serostatus. Both class I and class II loci were covered by HLA typing, at four-digit resolution. A separate validation cohort of 90 to 150 different subjects was used in addition to the approximately 670-subject first cohort. The genetic ancestry cluster associated with self-reported Caucasian donors included roughly 84% of the roughly 400 genotyped donors. A later analysis re-analyzed previously published TCR beta repertoires from 550 to 700 donors and added high-resolution HLA genotyping to study TCR occurrence patterns. Donor age, sex, ethnicity and CMV serostatus were compiled together with the repertoire data. Typing coverage varied by locus: 629-630 donors for A, B, C, DRB1 and DQB1; more than 500 for DQA1; more than 600 for DPA1; 400 to 480 for DPB1. A later genetic analysis took genome-wide SNP genotypes for about three fifths of the roughly 700 donors and used that subset as a discovery cohort. The aim of the study was to test whether cataloging public T cell receptors could identify signatures of past pathogen exposure. Roughly five DR-DQ haplotypes were handled as single units for association and clustering because linkage in the cohort was strong. An earlier analysis of about 620 of the donors applied high-throughput TCR beta sequencing to assess whether each TCR beta V gene segment acted as functional or pseudogenic. General study outcomes and caveats: This cohort had only TCR beta chains sequenced, and the lack of alpha or paired-chain data limited which features could be detected. According to the authors, the approach could potentially be generalized to other disease states and immunological phenotypes. Presence/absence analyses assumed roughly uniform sequencing depth across donors, an assumption that may not hold. In a later analysis, several top co-occurrence clusters were reported to appear linked to parvovirus B19, influenza, CMV and Epstein-Barr virus. According to a later analysis, TCR association rates differed among HLA loci, with DRB1 alleles showing the most associated TCRs and HLA-C alleles showing the fewest. Cytomegalovirus status was reported to be diagnosed by the classifier with high specificity and sensitivity in both the original and validation cohorts. The earlier analysis of around 600 of the donors excluded approximately 17 rarely observed V segments, including chromosome 9 orphons, because counts were too low. Because some donors lacked HLA typing at each locus, the association tests relied only on the typed subset. Across donors, most TCR sequences were observed very rarely, whereas some public TCRs were present in many individuals. Three of the identified cytomegalovirus-associated TCR beta chains were confirmed in vitro to be specific for cytomegalovirus antigens. A later genetic analysis reported fewer N-insertions in productive TCRs among donors in an Asian-associated ancestry cluster than the roughly 700-donor mean. An earlier analysis of some 590 of the donors showed that most TCR beta V segments appeared in productive rearrangements either about 87% or about 30% of the time, which broadly matched IMGT annotations. CMV serostatus was the only immune exposure information available for the cohort. A further reported finding was that TCR beta sequences accurately predicted the HLA-A and HLA-B alleles for most subjects in the first cohort. Strong co-occurrence of HLA alleles, especially DR and DQ, made assigning TCR associations to individual alleles difficult. A group of highly shared sequence variants was considered likely to be a technical artifact of the sequencing pipeline. A total of 164 TCR beta chains were listed by the study as associated with cytomegalovirus. In a later analysis, HLA-associated TCR beta chains showed more clonal expansion and lower generation probabilities than non-associated chains that were equally common. A later analysis associated 16,951 TCR beta sequences with specific HLA alleles at a false discovery rate of 0.05. Linkage disequilibrium might explain the correlated functional status among segregating V segments, but an unknown experimental factor could not be excluded. Most CMV-associated TCR beta chains appeared to be HLA-restricted in a later analysis, and the HLA associations seemed to be driven largely by CMV exposure. An association between a missense DCLRE1C variant and V-gene and J-gene trimming of TCR beta chains was found in a later genetic analysis and replicated in an independent cohort.

The cohort comprised fewer than 750 healthy bone marrow donors. Cohort members were all nominally healthy when sampled, although unrecorded immune exposures were likely present. The donor tested CMV seronegative and was one of the 352 seronegative cohort members. A peripheral blood sample was collected from each donor, and TCR beta sequencing was performed on peripheral blood mononuclear cells. The Qiagen DNeasy Blood Extraction Kit was used to extract genomic DNA from the blood cell samples. The library was produced with the immunoSEQ multiplex PCR assay. A mixture of 60 forward primers for TCR Vbeta segments and 13 reverse primers for TCR Jbeta segments was used in the multiplex PCR. The CDR3 region of rearranged TCR beta genes was amplified from genomic DNA with a multiplex PCR assay. On the Illumina HiSeq System, the amplified TCR beta libraries were sequenced as 87-base-pair reads. In the original analysis: In a later analysis, some 80 million unique TCR beta chains were counted across the roughly 610 repertoires, and around 11 million of these chains were shared by at least two donors. To remove PCR and sequencing errors, raw reads were error-corrected and collapsed into unique sequences using a nearest-neighbor algorithm that merged closely related sequences. Alignment of CDR3 sequences to IMGT reference sequences was used to assign V, D and J gene segments. Each retained sequence needed at least a six-nucleotide match to both a V gene segment and a J gene segment. Rearrangements were called productive when the CDR3 lacked stop codons and stayed in frame with V and J; all others were non-productive. Following IMGT convention, CDR3 was defined as the stretch from the second conserved V-encoded cysteine up to the conserved J-encoded phenylalanine. The earlier analysis of 500 to 600 of the donors excluded sequences that lacked an unambiguous match to a single V gene segment. An earlier analysis of about 600 of the donors called V segments functional above 56.7% productive rearrangements and segregating when the between-donor standard deviation exceeded 5%. A statistical classification framework was built to diagnose cytomegalovirus status from the catalog of TCR beta chain sequences. In a later analysis, V and J genes were assigned by comparing TCR nucleotide sequences against IMGT/GENE-DB human TR gene sequences. Using the TCRdist pipeline, a later analysis assigned CDR3 sequences along with most-parsimonious VDJ recombination scenarios. In a later analysis, every TCR beta chain was defined by the combination of its CDR3 amino acid sequence and its V-gene family, and reads without a unique V-gene family were dropped. In a later analysis, 450 to 600 highly shared, low-generation-probability nucleotide sequences were removed to address suspected cross-contamination and a sequencing artifact. In a later analysis, a clonal expansion index for each public chain was calculated from normalized within-repertoire ranks of inferred template counts. Generation probabilities in a later analysis came from a VDJ recombination model fitted to out-of-frame rearrangements, and those results were checked against IGoR. In a later analysis, hypergeometric tests were used to score TCR-TCR, TCR-HLA and TCR-CMV co-occurrence, with a repertoire-size bias correction applied to TCR pairs. In a later analysis, false discovery rates were estimated by permuting HLA or CMV assignments 20 times. In a later analysis, co-occurring TCRs were grouped with DBSCAN, and TCRdist sequence similarity was added when clustering was performed within HLA-allele-positive subsets. Repertoires with fewer than 30,000 or more than 120,000 public chains, plus five repertoires with anomalous nucleotide sharing, were excluded from co-occurrence clustering. TCRdb provides this immuneACCESS table in a form limited to in-frame rearrangements. Some clones are lacking; in checked studies, under half of them reflect an unresolved V gene, and why the rest are absent is not known. The V and J calls and clone size are taken from that table; D and trimming were inferred from the DNA. A total of roughly 100,000 clones appear in this sample, around 75% of them only once. The top ten clonotypes cover approximately 2% of the sample.

The receptor was isolated from a man in his thirties or forties in good health and CMV-seronegative. Sequences were obtained from PBMCs.

The sequenced DNA is TGCAGCGTTGACGTGACAGGAGCTAGTGGGACCCAGTACTTC. This yields the protein CSVDVTGASGTQYF. This chain joins TRBV29-1 to TRBJ2-5, with a tentative D gene TRBD1 over 6 matching bases. From the germline V gene, CDR1 is SQVTM and CDR2 is ANQGSEA. The V and J ends are trimmed by 3 bases and 7 bases, leaving 18 bases between them. The CDR3 contains 14 residues, cysteine and phenylalanine counted. The entry retains the CDR3 DNA only, 42 bases that are in frame from base 1. Reference TRBV29-1 and TRBJ2-5 genes cover what lies past the CDR3, so the full variable domain is SAVISQKPSRDICQRGTSLTIQCQVDSQVTMMFWYRQQPGQSLTLIATANQGSEATYESGFVIDKFPISRPNLTFSTLTVSNMSPEDSSIYLCSVDVTGASGTQYFGPGTRLLVL.